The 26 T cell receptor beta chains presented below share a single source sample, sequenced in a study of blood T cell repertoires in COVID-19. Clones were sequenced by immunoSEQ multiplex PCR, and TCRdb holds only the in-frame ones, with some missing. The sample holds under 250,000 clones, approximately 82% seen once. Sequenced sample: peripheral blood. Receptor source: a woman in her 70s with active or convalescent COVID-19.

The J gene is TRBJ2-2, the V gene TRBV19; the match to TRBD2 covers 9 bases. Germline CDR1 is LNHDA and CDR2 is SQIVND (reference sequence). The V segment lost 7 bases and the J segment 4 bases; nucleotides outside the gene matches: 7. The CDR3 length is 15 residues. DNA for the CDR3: TGTGCCAGTACCAGGCTAGCGGGGACCACCGGGGAGCTGTTTTTT. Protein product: CASTRLAGTTGELFF.

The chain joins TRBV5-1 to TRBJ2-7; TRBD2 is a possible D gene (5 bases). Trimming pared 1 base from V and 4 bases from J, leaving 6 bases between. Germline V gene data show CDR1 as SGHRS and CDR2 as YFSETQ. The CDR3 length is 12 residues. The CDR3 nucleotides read TGCGCCAGCAGCTTGAGAGGGTACGAGCAGTACTTC. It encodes CASSLRGYEQYF.

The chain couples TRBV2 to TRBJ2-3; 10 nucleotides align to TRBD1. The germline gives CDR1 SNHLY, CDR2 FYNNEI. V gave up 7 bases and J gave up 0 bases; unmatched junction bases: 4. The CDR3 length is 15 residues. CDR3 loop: CASTRQGASTDTQYF. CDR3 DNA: TGTGCCAGCACCCGACAGGGGGCTAGCACAGATACGCAGTATTTT.

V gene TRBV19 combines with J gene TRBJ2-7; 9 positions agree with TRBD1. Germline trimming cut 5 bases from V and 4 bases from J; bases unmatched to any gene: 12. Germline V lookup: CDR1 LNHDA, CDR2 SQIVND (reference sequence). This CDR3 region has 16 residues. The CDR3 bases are TGTGCCAGTAGTTTACGGGACAGGGAAGGCGGTTACGAGCAGTACTTC. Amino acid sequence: CASSLRDREGGYEQYF.

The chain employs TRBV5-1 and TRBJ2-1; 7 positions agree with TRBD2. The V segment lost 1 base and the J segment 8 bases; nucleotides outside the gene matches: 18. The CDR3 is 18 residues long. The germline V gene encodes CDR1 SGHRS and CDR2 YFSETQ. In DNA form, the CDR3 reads TGCGCCAGCAGCTTGTTTCTCTTTGGGGCGGGAGAATTGGATGAGCAGTTCTTC. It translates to CASSLFLFGAGELDEQFF.

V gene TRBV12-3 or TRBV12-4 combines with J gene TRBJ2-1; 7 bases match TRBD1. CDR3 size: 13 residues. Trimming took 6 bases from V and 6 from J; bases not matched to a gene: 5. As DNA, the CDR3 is TGTGCCAGCAGGAAGACAGGGAGCAATGAGCAGTTCTTC. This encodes CASRKTGSNEQFF.

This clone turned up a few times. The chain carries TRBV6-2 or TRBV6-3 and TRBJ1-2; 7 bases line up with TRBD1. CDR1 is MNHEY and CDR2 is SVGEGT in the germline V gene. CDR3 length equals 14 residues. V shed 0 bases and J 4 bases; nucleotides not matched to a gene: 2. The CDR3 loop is CASSYSAGGYGYTF. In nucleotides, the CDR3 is TGTGCCAGCAGTTACTCAGCAGGGGGCTATGGCTACACCTTC.

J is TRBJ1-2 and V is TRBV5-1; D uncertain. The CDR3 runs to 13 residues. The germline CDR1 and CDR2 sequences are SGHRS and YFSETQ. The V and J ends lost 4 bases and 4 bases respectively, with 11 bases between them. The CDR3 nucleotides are TGCGCCAGCAGCCCCCAGAATACCTATGGCTACACCTTC. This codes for CASSPQNTYGYTF.

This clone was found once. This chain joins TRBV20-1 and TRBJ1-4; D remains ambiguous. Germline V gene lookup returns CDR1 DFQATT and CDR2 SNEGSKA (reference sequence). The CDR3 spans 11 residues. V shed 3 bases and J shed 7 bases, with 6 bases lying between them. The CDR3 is CSARGVEKLFF. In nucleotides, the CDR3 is TGCAGTGCTAGGGGCGTTGAAAAACTGTTTTTT.

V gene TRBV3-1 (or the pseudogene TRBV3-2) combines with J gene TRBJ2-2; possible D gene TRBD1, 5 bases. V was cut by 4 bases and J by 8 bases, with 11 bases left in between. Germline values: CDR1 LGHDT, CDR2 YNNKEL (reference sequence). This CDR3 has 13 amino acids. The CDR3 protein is CASSLGETGELFF. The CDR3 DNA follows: TGTGCCAGCAGCCTAGGGGAAACGGGGGAGCTGTTTTTT.

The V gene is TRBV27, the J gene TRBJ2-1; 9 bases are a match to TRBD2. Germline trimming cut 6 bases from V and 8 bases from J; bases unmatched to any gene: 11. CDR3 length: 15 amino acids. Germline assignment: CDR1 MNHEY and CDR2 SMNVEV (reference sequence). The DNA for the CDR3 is TGTGCCAGCAGACCTAGACTAGCGGTCTCGGATGAGCAGTTCTTC. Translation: CASRPRLAVSDEQFF.

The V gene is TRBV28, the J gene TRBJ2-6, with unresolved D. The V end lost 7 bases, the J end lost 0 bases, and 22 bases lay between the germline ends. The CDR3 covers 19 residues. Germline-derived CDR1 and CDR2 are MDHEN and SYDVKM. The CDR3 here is CASIFSIGSSASGANVLTF. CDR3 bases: TGTGCCAGCATTTTCTCAATTGGCAGCAGCGCCTCTGGGGCCAACGTCCTGACTTTC. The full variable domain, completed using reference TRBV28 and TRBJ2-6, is DVKVTQSSRYLVKRTGEKVFLECVQDMDHENMFWYRQDPGLGLRLIYFSYDVKMKEKGDIPEGYSVSREKKERFSLILESASTNQTSMYLCASIFSIGSSASGANVLTFGAGSRLTVL.

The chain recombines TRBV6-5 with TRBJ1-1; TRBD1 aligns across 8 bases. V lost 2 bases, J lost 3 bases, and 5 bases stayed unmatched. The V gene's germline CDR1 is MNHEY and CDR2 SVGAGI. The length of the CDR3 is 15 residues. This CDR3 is CASSYGTGAYTEAFF. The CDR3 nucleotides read TGTGCCAGCAGTTACGGGACAGGAGCCTACACTGAAGCTTTCTTT.

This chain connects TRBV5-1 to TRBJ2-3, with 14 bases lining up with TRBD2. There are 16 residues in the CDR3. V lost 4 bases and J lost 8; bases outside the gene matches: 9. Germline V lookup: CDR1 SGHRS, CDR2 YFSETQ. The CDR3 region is CASSMTSGRAVGTQYF. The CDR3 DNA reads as TGCGCCAGCAGCATGACTAGCGGGAGGGCGGTGGGTACGCAGTATTTT.

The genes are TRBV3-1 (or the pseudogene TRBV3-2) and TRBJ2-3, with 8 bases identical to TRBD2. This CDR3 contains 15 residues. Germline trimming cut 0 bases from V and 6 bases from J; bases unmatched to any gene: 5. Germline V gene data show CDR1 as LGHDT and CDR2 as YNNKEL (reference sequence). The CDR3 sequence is CASSQDSGGEDTQYF. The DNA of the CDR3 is TGTGCCAGCAGCCAAGACAGCGGGGGAGAGGATACGCAGTATTTT.

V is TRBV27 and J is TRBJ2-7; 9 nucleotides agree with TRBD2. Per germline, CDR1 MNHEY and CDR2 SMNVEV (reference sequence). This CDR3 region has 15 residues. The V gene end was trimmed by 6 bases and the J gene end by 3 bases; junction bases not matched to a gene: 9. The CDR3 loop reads CASRVSGSYGYEQYF. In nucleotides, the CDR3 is TGTGCCAGCAGGGTTAGCGGGAGCTACGGCTACGAGCAGTACTTC.

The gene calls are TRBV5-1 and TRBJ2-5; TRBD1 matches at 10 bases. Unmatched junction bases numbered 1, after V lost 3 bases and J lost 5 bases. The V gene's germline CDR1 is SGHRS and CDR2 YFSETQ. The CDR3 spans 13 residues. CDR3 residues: CASSWTGGETQYF. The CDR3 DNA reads TGCGCCAGCAGCTGGACAGGGGGGGAGACCCAGTACTTC. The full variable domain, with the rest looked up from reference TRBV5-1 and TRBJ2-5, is KAGVTQTPRYLIKTRGQQVTLSCSPISGHRSVSWYQQTPGQGLQFLFEYFSETQRNKGNFPGRFSGRQFSNSRSEMNVSTLELGDSALYLCASSWTGGETQYFGPGTRLLVL.

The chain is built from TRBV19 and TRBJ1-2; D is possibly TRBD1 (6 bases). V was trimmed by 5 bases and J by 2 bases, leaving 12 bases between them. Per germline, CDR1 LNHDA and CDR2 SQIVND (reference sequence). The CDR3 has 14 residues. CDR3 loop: CASSQGRGNYGYTF. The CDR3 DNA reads TGTGCCAGTAGTCAGGGGCGAGGCAACTATGGCTACACCTTC.

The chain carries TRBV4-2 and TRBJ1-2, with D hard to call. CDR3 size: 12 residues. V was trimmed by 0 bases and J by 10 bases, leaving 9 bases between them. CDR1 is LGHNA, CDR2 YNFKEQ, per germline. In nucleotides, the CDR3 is TGTGCCAGCAGCCAAGATAGGAGGGTCTACACCTTC. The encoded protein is CASSQDRRVYTF.

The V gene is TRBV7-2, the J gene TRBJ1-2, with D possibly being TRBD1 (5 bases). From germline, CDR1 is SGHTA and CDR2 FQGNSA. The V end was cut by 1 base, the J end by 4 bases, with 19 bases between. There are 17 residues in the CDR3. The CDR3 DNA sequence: TGTGCCAGCAGCTTAGTAGCGGGGCGGGTAATGGTCTATGGCTACACCTTC. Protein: CASSLVAGRVMVYGYTF.

CDR3 nucleotides: TGTGCCAGTAGCCCCCCCCCGGCCACAGGGGACCCATATGGCTACACCTTC. This sequence encodes CASSPPPATGDPYGYTF. The rearrangement joins TRBV19 to TRBJ1-2, with 7 bases lining up with TRBD1. V lost 6 bases to trimming and J lost 5 bases; unmatched junction nucleotides: 18. The CDR3 sequence is 17 residues long. Germline CDR1 is LNHDA and CDR2 is SQIVND (reference sequence).

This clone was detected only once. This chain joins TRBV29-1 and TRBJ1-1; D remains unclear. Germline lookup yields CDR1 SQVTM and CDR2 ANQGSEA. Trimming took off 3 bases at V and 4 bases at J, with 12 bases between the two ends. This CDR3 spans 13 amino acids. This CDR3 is CSVEAGYITEAFF. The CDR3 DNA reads TGCAGCGTTGAGGCGGGATACATCACTGAAGCTTTCTTT.

CDR3 sequence reads: CASSSRTEAFF. The CDR3 DNA reads as TGTGCCAGCAGTAGCCGCACTGAAGCTTTCTTT. V is TRBV27 and J is TRBJ1-1; D gene unclear. This CDR3 is built from 11 residues. The germline gives CDR1 MNHEY, CDR2 SMNVEV (reference sequence). The V end was cut by 5 bases, the J end by 4 bases, with 5 bases between.

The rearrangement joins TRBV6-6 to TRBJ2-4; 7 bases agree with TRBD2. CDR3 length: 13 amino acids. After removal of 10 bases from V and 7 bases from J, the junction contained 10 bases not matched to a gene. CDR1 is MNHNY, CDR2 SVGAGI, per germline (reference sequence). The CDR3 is CAIQNSGANIQYF. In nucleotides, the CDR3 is TGTGCCATCCAAAACAGCGGGGCCAACATTCAGTACTTC.

The chain's CDR3 is CASSFLTRLAGGTYEQYF. CDR3 DNA: TGTGCCAGCAGTTTCCTAACAAGACTAGCGGGGGGGACCTACGAGCAGTACTTC. The chain joins TRBV27 to TRBJ2-7; 14 nucleotides line up with TRBD2. The germline V gene encodes CDR1 MNHEY and CDR2 SMNVEV (reference sequence). The CDR3 totals 18 residues. Trimming cost V 3 bases and J 2 bases; bases outside gene matches: 9.

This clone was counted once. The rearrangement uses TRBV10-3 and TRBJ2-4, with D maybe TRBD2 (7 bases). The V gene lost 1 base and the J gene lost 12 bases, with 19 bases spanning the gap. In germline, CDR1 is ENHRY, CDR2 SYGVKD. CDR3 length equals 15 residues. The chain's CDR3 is CAISEWEGPVGHQYF. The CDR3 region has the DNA TGTGCCATCAGTGAGTGGGAGGGGCCCGTGGGACATCAGTACTTC.